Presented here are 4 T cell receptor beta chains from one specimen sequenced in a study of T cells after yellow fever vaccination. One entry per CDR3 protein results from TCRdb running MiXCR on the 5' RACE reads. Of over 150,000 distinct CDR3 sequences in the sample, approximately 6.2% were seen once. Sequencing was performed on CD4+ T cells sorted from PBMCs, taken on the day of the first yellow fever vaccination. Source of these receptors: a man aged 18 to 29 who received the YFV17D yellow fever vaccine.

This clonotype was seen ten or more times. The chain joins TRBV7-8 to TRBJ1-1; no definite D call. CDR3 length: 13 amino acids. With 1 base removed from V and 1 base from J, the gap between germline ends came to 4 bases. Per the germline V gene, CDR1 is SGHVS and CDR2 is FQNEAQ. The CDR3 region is CASSLVRNTEAFF. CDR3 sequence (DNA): TGTGCCAGCAGCTTAGTCCGGAACACTGAAGCTTTCTTT.

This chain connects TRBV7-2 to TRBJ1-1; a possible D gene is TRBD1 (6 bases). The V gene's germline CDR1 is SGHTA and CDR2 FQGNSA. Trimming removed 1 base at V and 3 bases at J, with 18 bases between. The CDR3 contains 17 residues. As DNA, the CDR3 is TGTGCCAGCAGCTTAGGGGTTGGGGGGGCGCGAGACACTGAAGCTTTCTTT. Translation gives CASSLGVGGARDTEAFF.

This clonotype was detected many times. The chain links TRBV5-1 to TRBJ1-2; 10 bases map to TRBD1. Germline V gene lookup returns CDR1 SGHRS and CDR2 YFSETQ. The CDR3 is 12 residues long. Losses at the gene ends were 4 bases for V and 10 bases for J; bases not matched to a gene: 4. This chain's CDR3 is CASSLRQGAYTF. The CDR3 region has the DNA TGCGCCAGCAGCCTACGACAGGGGGCCTACACCTTC.

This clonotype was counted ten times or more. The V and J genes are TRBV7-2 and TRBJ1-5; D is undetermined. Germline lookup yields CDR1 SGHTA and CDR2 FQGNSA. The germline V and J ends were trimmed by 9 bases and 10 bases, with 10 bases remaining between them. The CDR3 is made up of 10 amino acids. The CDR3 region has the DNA TGTGCCAGTGGGCCTCCTCCCCAGCATTTT. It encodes CASGPPPQHF.